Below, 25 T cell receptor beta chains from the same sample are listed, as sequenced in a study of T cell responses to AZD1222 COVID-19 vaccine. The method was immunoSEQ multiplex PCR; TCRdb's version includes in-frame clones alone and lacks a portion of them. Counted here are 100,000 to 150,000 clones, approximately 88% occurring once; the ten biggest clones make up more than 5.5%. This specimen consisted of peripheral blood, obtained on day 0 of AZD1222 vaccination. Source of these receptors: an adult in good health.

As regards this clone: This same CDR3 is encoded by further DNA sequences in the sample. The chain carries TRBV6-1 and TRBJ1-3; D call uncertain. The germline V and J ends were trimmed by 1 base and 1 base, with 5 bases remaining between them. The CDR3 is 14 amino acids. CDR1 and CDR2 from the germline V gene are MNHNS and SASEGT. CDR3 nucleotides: TGTGCCAGCAGTGAAGTGGGGTCTGGAAACACCATATATTTT. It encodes CASSEVGSGNTIYF.

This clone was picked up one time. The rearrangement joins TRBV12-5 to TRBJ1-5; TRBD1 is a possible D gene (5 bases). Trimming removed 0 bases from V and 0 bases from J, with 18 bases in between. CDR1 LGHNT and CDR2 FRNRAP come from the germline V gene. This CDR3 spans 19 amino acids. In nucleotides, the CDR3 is TGTGCTAGTGGTTTGGTAGACGACGGACACGCGGATAGCAATCAGCCCCAGCATTTT. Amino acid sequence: CASGLVDDGHADSNQPQHF. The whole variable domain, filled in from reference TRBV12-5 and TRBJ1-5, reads DARVTQTPRHKVTEMGQEVTMRCQPILGHNTVFWYRQTMMQGLELLAYFRNRAPLDDSGMPKDRFSAEMPDATLATLKIQPSEPRDSAVYFCASGLVDDGHADSNQPQHFGDGTRLSIL.

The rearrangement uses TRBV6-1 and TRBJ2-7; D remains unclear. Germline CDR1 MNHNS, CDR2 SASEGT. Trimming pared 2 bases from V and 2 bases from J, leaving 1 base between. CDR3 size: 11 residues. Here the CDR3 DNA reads TGTGCCAGCAGTGAACCCTACGAGCAGTACTTC. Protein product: CASSEPYEQYF.

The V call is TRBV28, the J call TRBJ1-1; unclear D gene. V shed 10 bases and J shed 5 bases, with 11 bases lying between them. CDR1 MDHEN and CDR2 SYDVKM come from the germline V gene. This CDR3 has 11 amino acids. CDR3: CATLIGTEAFF. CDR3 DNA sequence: TGTGCCACTCTCATAGGGACTGAAGCTTTCTTT.

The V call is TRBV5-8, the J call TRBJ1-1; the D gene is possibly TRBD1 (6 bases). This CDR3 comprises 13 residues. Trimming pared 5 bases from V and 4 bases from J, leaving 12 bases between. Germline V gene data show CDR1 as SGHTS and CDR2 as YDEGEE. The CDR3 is CASSLQGFTEAFF. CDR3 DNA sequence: TGTGCCAGCAGTCTACAGGGTTTCACTGAAGCTTTCTTT.

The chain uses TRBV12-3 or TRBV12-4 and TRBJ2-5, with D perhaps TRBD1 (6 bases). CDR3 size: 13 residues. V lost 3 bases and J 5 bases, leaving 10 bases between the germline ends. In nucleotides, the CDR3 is TGTGCCAGCAGTTTTGGGGGCCTGGAGACCCAGTACTTC. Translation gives CASSFGGLETQYF.

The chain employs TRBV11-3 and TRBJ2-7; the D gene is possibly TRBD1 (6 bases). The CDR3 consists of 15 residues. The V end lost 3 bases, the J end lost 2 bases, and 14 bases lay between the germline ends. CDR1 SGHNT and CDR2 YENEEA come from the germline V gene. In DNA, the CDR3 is TGTGCCAGCAGCTTCTCAGGGGTCGATACCTACGAGCAGTACTTC. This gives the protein CASSFSGVDTYEQYF.

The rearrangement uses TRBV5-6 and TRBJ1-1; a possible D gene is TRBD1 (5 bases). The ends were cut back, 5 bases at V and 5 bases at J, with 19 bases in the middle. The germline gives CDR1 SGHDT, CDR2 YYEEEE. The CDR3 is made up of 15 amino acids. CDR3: CASRAWMTQGTEAFF. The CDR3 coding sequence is TGTGCCAGCAGAGCTTGGATGACCCAGGGAACTGAAGCTTTCTTT.

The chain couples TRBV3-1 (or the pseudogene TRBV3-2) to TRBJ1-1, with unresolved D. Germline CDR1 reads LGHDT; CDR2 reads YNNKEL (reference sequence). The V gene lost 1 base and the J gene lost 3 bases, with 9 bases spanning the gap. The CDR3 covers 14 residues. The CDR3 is CASSQAARYTEAFF. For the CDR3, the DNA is TGTGCCAGCAGCCAAGCGGCCCGGTACACTGAAGCTTTCTTT.

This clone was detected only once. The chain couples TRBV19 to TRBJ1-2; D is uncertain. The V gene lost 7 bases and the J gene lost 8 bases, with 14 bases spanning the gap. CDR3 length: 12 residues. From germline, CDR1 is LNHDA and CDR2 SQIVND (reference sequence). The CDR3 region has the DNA TGTGCCAGTAATCTTATTGGGCTCGGCTACACCTTC. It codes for CASNLIGLGYTF.

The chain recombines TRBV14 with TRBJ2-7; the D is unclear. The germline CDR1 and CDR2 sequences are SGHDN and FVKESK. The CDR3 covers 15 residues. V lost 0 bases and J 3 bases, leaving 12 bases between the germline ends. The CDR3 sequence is CASSQEAGVYYEQYF. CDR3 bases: TGTGCCAGCAGCCAAGAGGCAGGCGTGTACTACGAGCAGTACTTC.

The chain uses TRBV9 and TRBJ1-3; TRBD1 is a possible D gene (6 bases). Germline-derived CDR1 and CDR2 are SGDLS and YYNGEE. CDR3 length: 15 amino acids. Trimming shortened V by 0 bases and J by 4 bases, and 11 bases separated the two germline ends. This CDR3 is CASSVDWGPGNTIYF. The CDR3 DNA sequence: TGTGCCAGCAGCGTAGATTGGGGGCCGGGAAACACCATATATTTT.

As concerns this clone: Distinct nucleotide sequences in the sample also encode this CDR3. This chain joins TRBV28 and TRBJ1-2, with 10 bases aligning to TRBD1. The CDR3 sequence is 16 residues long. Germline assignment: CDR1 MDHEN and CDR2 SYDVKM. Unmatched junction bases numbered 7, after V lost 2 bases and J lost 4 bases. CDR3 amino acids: CASSLQPGQGSYGYTF. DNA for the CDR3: TGTGCCAGCAGTTTACAACCGGGACAGGGGTCCTATGGCTACACCTTC.

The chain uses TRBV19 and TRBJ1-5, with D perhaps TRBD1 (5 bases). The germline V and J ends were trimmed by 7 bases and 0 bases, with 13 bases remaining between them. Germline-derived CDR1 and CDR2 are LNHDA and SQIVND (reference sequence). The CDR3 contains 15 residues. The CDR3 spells CASTLQVNSNQPQHF. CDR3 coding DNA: TGTGCCAGTACCCTACAGGTAAATAGCAATCAGCCCCAGCATTTT.

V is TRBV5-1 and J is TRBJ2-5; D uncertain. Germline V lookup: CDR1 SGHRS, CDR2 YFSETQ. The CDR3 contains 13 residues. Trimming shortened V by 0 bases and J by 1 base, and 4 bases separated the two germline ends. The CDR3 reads CASSLATQETQYF. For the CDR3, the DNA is TGCGCCAGCAGCTTGGCGACCCAAGAGACCCAGTACTTC.

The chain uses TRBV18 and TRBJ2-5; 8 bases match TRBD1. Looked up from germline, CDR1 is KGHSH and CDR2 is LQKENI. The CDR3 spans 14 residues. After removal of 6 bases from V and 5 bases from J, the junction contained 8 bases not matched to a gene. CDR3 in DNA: TGTGCCAGCTCCCAGGACAGGGCCGGCGAGACCCAGTACTTC. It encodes CASSQDRAGETQYF.

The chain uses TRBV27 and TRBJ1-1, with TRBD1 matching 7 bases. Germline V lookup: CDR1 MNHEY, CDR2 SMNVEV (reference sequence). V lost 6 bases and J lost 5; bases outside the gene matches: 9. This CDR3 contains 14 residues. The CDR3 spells CASSYSTGETEAFF. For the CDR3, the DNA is TGTGCCAGCAGCTACTCTACAGGGGAGACTGAAGCTTTCTTT.

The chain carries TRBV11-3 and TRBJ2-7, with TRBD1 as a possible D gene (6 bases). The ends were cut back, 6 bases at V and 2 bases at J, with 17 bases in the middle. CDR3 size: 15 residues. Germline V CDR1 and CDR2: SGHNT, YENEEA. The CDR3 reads CASSLRGGDAYEQYF. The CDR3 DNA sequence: TGTGCCAGCAGTCTCAGAGGGGGTGATGCCTACGAGCAGTACTTC.

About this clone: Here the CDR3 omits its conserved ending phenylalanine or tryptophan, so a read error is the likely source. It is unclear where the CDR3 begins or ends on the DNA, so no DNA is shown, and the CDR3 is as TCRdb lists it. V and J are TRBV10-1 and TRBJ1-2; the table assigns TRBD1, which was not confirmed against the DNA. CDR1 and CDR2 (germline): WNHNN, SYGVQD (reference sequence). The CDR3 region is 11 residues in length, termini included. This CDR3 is CASSELVADIL.

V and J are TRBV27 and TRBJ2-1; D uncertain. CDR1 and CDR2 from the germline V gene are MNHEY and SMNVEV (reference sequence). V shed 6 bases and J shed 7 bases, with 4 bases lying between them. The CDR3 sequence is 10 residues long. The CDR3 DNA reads TGTGCCAGCAGGGGAAATGAGCAGTTCTTC. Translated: CASRGNEQFF.

In nucleotides, the CDR3 is TGTGCCAGCAGCGCTACCCTAGCGGGGGCCGCAGATACGCAGTATTTT. Translating it yields CASSATLAGAADTQYF. This chain uses TRBV9 with TRBJ2-3; 10 nucleotides line up with TRBD2. The ends lost 3 bases at V and 4 bases at J; junction bases unmatched: 8. Germline V lookup: CDR1 SGDLS, CDR2 YYNGEE. This CDR3 region has 16 residues.

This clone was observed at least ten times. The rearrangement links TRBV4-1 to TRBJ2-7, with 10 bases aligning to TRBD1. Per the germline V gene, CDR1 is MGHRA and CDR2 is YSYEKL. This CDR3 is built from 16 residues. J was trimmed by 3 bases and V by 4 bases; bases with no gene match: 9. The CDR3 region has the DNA TGCGCCAGCAGCCTAACTGGGACAGGGGTGGGCTACGAGCAGTACTTC. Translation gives CASSLTGTGVGYEQYF.

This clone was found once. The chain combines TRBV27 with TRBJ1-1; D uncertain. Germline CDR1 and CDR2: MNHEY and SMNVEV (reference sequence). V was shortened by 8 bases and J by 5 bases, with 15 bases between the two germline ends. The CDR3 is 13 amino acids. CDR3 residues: CASGNDRGTEAFF. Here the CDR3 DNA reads TGTGCCAGCGGAAACGATCGGGGAACTGAAGCTTTCTTT.

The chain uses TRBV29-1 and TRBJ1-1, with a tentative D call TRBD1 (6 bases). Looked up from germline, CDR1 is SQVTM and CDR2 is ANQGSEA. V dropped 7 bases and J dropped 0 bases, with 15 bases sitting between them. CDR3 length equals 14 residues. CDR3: CSAGDGSMNTEAFF. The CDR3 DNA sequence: TGCAGCGCAGGGGACGGTAGCATGAACACTGAAGCTTTCTTT.

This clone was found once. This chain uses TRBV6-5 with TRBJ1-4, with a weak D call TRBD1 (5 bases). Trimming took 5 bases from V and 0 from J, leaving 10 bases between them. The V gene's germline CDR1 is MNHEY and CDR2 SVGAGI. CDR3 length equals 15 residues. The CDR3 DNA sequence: TGTGCCAGCAGTCGGGACCCAGCAACTAATGAAAAACTGTTTTTT. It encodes CASSRDPATNEKLFF.